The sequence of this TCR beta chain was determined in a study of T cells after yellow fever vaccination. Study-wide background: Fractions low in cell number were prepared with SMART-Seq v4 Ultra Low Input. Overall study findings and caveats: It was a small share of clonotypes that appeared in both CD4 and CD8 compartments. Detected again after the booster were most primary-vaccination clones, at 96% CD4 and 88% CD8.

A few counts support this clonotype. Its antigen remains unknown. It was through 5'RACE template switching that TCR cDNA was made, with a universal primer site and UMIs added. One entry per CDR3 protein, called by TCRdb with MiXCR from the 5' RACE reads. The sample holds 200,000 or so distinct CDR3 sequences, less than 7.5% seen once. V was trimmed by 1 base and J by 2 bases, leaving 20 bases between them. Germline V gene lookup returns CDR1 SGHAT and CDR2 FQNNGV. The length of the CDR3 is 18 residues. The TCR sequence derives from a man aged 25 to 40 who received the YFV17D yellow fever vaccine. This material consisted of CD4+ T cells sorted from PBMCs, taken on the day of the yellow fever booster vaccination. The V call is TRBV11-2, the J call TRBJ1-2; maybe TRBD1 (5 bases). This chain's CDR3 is CASSLGGIRDPPNYGYTF. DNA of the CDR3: TGTGCCAGCAGCTTAGGGGGGATCCGGGACCCCCCCAACTATGGCTACACCTTC.